The entry that follows covers one T cell receptor (beta chain) sequence. The CDR3 covers 12 residues. Trimming stripped 6 bases from V and 4 bases from J, with 10 bases between. This entry comes from a study of blood T cell repertoires in COVID-19. Overall study context: Samples representing acute and convalescent COVID-19 were sourced from the United States, Italy and Spain. Sample material is recorded as cDNA or gDNA derived from T cells, B-cell-depleted T cells, or PBMCs.

In the original workflow: Nucleated cell counts were estimated from reference gene primer amplification. Assay used: immunoSEQ multiplex PCR; TCRdb lists only in-frame clones, some missing. V and J calls and clone size are as listed in that table; D and trimming were resolved from the DNA. In the table there are roughly 86,000 clones, roughly 82% of which are singletons. The chain couples TRBV6-7 to TRBJ2-7, with D tentatively TRBD1 (5 bases). TRBV6-7 is reported as an ORF; its role is uncertain. The sequencing input was peripheral blood. This sequence originates from a human donor in a cohort sampled during active COVID-19. Written as DNA, the CDR3 is TGTGCCAGCAGGGCAGGGTGGTACGAGCAGTACTTC. Amino acid sequence: CASRAGWYEQYF.